This T cell receptor (beta chain) was found in a study of blood T cell repertoires in COVID-19. CDR1 and CDR2 (germline): SGHTA, FQGNSA. Trimming took off 4 bases at V and 0 bases at J, with 13 bases between the two ends. The CDR3 spans 16 residues. Sequencing used immunoSEQ multiplex PCR; TCRdb keeps in-frame clones, though not all of them. The sample has approximately 300,000 clones; about nine tenths are singletons. Material for sequencing was PBMCs or T cells enriched from blood (not recorded which). V is TRBV7-2 and J is TRBJ2-1; tentative D call: TRBD2 (6 bases). This sequence was found in a woman in her late teens or twenties who had recovered from COVID-19. The CDR3: CASSSELADSYNEQFF. As DNA, the CDR3 is TGTGCCAGCAGCTCCGAATTAGCGGACTCCTACAATGAGCAGTTCTTC.